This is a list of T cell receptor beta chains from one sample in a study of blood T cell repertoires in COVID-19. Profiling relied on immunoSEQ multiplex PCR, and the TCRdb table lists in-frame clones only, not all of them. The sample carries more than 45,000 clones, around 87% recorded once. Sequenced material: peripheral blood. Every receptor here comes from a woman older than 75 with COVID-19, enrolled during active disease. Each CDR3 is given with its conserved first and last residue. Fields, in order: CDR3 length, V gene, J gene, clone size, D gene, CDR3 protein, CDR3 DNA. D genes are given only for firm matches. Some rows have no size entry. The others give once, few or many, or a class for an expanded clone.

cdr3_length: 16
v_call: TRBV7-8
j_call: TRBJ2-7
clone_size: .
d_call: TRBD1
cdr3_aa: CASSTRTGPKVREQYF
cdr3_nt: TGTGCCAGCAGCACAAGGACAGGCCCTAAGGTTCGCGAGCAGTACTTC

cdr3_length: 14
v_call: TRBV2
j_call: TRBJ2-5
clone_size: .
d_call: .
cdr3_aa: CASSEALQVPTQYF
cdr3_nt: TGTGCCAGCAGTGAAGCTTTGCAGGTCCCCACCCAGTACTTC

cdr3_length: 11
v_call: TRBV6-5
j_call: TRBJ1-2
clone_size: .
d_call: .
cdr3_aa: CASDRSYGYTF
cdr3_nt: TGTGCCAGCGACAGGTCCTATGGCTACACCTTC

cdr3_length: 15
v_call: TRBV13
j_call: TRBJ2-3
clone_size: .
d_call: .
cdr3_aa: CASSSRQGSTDTQYF
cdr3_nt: TGTGCCAGCAGCTCGCGGCAGGGGAGCACAGATACGCAGTATTTT

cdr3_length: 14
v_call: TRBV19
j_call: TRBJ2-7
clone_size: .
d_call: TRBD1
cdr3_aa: CASRTTGTASEQYF
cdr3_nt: TGTGCCAGTAGGACAACCGGGACAGCGAGTGAGCAGTACTTC

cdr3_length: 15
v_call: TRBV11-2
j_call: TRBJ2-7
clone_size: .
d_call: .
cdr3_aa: CASSLPEVPHYEQYF
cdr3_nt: TGTGCCAGCAGCCTTCCAGAGGTCCCCCACTACGAGCAGTACTTC

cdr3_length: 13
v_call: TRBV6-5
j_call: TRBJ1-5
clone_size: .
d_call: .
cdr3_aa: CASSFSEGSAQHF
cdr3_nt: TGTGCCAGCAGTTTCAGTGAGGGATCGGCCCAGCATTTT

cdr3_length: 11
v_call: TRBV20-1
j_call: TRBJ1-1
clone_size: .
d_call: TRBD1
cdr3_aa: CSAMPGQEAFF
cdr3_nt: TGCAGTGCTATGCCGGGACAGGAAGCTTTCTTT

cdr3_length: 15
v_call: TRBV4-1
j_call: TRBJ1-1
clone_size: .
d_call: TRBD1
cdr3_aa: CASSQGQQGHTEAFF
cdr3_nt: TGCGCCAGCAGCCAGGGACAGCAGGGACACACTGAAGCTTTCTTT

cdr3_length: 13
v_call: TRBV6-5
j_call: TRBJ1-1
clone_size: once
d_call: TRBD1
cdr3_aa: CASIRTGNTEAFF
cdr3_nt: TGTGCCAGCATCCGGACAGGGAACACTGAAGCTTTCTTT

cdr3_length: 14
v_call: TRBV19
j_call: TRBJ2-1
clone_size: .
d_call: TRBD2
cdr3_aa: CASRILAGDYEQFF
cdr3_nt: TGTGCCAGTAGGATTCTAGCGGGGGACTATGAGCAGTTCTTC

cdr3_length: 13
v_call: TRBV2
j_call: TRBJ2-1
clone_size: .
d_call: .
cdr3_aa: CARGGVLGNEQFF
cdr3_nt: TGTGCCAGAGGAGGGGTCTTGGGGAATGAGCAGTTCTTC

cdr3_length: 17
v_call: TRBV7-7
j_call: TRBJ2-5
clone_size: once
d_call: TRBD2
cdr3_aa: CASSPTRTSGGGETQYF
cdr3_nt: TGTGCCAGCAGTCCCACTAGGACTAGCGGGGGGGGAGAGACCCAGTACTTC

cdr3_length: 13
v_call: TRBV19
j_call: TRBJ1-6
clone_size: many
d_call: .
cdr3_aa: CASSIVPGSPLHF
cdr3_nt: TGTGCCAGTAGTATTGTCCCAGGATCACCCCTCCACTTT

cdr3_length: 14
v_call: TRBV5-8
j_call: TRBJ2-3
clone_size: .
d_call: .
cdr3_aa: CASSFVAATDTQYF
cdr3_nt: TGTGCCAGCAGCTTCGTAGCAGCCACAGATACGCAGTATTTT

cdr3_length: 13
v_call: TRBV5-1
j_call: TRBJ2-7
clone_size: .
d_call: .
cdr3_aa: CASSSTDSYEQYF
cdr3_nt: TGCGCCAGCAGTAGTACAGACTCCTACGAGCAGTACTTC

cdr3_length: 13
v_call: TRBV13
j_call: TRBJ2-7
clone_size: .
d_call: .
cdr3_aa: CASSSLGTNEQYF
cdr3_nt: TGTGCCAGCAGCTCCCTCGGGACAAACGAGCAGTACTTC

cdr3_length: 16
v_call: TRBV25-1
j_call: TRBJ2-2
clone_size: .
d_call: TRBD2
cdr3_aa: CASSGTSGVITGELFF
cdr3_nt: TGTGCCAGCAGTGGCACTAGCGGCGTCATCACCGGGGAGCTGTTTTTT

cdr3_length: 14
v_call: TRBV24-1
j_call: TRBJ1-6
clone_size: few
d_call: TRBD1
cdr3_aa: CATSSGQGNSPLHF
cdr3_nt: TGTGCCACCAGCTCGGGACAGGGGAATTCACCCCTCCACTTT

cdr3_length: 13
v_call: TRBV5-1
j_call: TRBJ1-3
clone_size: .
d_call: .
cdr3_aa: CASSSPGGNTIYF
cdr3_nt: TGCGCCAGCAGCTCACCCGGGGGTAACACCATATATTTT

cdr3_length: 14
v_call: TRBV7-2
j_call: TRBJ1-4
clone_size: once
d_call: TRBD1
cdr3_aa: CASSSGRGNRDRVF
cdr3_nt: TGTGCCAGCAGCTCCGGGCGGGGTAATAGGGACAGGGTATTT

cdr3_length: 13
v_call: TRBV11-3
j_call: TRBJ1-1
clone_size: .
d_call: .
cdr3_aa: CASSLGQMGEAFF
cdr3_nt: TGTGCCAGCAGCTTAGGACAGATGGGTGAAGCTTTCTTT

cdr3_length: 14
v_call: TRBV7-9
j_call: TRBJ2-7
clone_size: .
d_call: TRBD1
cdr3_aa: CASSIGQGPYEQYF
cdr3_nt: TGTGCCAGCAGCATTGGACAGGGTCCCTACGAGCAGTACTTC

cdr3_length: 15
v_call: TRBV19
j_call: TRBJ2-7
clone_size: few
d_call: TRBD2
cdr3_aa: CASSRYYGGTYEQYF
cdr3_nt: TGTGCCAGTAGTAGATATTACGGGGGGACCTACGAGCAGTACTTC

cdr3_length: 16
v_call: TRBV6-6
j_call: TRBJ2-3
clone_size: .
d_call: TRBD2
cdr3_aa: CASSYSSSGVGDTQYF
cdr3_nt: TGTGCCAGCAGTTACTCGAGTAGCGGGGTGGGAGATACGCAGTATTTT

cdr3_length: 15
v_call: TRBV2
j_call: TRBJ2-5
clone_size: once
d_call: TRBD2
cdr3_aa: CASRPGTSGGPDEYF
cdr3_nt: TGTGCCAGCAGGCCCGGGACTAGCGGGGGACCCGACGAGTACTTC

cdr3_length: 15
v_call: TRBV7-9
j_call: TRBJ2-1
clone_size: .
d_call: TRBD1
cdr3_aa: CASSYWTGGRNEQFF
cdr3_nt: TGTGCCAGCAGCTACTGGACAGGGGGTCGGAATGAGCAGTTCTTC

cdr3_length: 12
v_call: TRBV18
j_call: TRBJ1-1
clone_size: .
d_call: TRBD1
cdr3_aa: CASSPLDREAFF
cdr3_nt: TGTGCCAGCTCACCATTGGACAGGGAAGCTTTCTTT

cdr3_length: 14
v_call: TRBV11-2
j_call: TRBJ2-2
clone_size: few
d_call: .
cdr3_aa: CASSVGRGAGELFF
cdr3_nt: TGTGCCAGCAGCGTGGGCAGGGGGGCCGGGGAGCTGTTTTTT

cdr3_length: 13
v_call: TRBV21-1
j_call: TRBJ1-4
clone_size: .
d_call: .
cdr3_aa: CASSKALNEKLFF
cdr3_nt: TGTGCCAGCAGCAAAGCCCTAAATGAAAAACTGTTTTTT

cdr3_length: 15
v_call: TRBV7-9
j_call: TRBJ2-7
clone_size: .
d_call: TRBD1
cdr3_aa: CASSFRDSGSYEQYF
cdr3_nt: TGTGCCAGCAGCTTCCGGGACAGCGGATCCTACGAGCAGTACTTC

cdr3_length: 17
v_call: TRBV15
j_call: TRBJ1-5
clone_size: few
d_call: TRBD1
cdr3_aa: CATSSHTTGVGNQPQHF
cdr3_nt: TGTGCCACCAGCAGTCACACGACAGGGGTGGGCAATCAGCCCCAGCATTTT

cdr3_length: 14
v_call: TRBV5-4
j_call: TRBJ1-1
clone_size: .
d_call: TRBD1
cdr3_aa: CASSPRDRNTEAFF
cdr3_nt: TGTGCCAGCAGCCCAAGGGACAGGAACACTGAAGCTTTCTTT

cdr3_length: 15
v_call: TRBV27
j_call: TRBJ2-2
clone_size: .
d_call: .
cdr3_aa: CASSETYPNTGELFF
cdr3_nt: TGTGCCAGCTCGGAGACTTACCCCAACACCGGGGAGCTGTTTTTT

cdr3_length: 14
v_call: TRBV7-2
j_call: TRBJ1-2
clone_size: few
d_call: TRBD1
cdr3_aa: CASSLAGTGPGYTF
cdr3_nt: TGTGCCAGCAGCTTAGCCGGGACAGGGCCTGGCTACACCTTC

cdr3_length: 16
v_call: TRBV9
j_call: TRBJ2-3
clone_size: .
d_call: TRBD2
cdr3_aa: CASSPRNSGARDTQYF
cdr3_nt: TGTGCCAGCAGCCCCCGAAATAGCGGGGCGAGAGATACGCAGTATTTT

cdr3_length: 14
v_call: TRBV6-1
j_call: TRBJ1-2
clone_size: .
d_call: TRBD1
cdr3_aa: CASSSTGGTNGYTF
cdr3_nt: TGTGCCAGCAGTTCGACAGGGGGCACGAATGGCTACACCTTC